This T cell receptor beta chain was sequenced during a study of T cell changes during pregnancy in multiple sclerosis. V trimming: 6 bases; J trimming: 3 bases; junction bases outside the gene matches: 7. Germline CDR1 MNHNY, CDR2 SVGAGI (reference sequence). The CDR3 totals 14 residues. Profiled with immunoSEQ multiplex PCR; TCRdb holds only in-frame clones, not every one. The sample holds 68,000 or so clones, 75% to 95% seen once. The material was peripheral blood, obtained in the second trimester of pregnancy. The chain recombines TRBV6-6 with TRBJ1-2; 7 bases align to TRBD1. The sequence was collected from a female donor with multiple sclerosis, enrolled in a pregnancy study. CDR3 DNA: TGTGCCAGCAGCCCAGGGACAGCCCACTATGGCTACACCTTC. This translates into CASSPGTAHYGYTF.